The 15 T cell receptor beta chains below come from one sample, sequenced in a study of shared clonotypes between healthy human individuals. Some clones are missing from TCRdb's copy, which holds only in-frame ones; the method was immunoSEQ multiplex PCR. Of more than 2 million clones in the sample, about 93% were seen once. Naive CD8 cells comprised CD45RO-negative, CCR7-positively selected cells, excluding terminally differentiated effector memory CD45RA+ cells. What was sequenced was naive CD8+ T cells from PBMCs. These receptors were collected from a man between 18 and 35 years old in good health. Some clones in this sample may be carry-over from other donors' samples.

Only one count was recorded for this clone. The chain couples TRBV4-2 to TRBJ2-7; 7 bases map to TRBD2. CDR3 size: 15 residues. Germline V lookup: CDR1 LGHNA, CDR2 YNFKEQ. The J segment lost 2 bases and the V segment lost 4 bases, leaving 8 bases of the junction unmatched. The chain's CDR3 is CASSPEGSGAYEQYF. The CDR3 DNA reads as TGTGCCAGCAGCCCCGAGGGAAGCGGGGCCTACGAGCAGTACTTC.

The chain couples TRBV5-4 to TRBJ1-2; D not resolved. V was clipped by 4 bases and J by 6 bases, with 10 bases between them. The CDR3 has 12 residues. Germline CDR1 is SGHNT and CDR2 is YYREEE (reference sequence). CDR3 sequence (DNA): TGTGCCAGCAGCCCCGAGTTGGATGGCTACACCTTC. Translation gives CASSPELDGYTF.

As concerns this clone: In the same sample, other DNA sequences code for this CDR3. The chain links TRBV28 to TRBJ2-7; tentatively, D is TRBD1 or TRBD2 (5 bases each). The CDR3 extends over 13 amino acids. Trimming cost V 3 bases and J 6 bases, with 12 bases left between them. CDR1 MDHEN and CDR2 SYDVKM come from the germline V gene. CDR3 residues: CASSFQGAGEQYF. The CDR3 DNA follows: TGTGCCAGCAGTTTTCAAGGGGCGGGCGAGCAGTACTTC.

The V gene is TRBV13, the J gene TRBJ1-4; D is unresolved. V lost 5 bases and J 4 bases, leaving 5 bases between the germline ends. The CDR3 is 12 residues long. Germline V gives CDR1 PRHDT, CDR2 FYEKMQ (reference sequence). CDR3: CASSQNNEKLFF. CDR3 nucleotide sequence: TGTGCCAGCAGCCAAAATAATGAAAAACTGTTTTTT.

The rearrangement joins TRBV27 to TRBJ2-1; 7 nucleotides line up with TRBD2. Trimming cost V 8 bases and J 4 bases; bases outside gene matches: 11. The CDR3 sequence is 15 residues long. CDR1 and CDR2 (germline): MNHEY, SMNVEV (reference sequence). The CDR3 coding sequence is TGTGCCAGCCGTGGGCCTAGCGGCCCATACAATGAGCAGTTCTTC. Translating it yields CASRGPSGPYNEQFF.

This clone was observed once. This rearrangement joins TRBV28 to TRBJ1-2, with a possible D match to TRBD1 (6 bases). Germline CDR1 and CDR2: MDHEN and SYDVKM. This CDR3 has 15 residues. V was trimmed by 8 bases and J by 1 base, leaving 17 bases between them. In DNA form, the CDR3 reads TGTGCCAGCGCGTTTGGAGGACAGAGTAACTATGGCTACACCTTC. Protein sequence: CASAFGGQSNYGYTF.

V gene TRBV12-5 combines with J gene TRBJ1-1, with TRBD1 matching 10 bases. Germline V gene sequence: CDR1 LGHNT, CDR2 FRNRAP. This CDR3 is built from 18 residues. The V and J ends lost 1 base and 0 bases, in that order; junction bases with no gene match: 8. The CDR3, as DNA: TGTGCTAGTGGTTTGGACTTAAGACAGGGGGCAATGAACACTGAAGCTTTCTTT. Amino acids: CASGLDLRQGAMNTEAFF. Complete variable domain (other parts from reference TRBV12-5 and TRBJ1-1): DARVTQTPRHKVTEMGQEVTMRCQPILGHNTVFWYRQTMMQGLELLAYFRNRAPLDDSGMPKDRFSAEMPDATLATLKIQPSEPRDSAVYFCASGLDLRQGAMNTEAFFGQGTRLTVV.

The CDR3 spells CASSGGHGLAGVWETQYF. CDR3 DNA: TGCGCCAGCAGCGGAGGTCATGGACTAGCGGGAGTTTGGGAGACCCAGTACTTC. The chain is built from TRBV5-1 and TRBJ2-5; 13 bases match TRBD2. The CDR3 contains 18 residues. V gave up 4 bases and J gave up 5 bases; unmatched junction bases: 14. Germline CDR1 and CDR2: SGHRS and YFSETQ.

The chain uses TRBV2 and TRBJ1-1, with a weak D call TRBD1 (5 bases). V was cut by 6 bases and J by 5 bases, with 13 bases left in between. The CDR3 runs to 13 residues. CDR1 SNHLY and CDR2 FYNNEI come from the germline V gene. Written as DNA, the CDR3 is TGTGCCAGCAGGGCAGGGCGAGGGACTGAAGCTTTCTTT. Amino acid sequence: CASRAGRGTEAFF. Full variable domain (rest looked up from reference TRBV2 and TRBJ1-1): EPEVTQTPSHQVTQMGQEVILRCVPISNHLYFYWYRQILGQKVEFLVSFYNNEISEKSEIFDDQFSVERPDGSNFTLKIRSTKLEDSAMYFCASRAGRGTEAFFGQGTRLTVV.

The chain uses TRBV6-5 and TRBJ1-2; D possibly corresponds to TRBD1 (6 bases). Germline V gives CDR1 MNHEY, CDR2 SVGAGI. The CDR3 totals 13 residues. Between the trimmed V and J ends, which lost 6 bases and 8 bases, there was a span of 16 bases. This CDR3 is CASSRGRGWGYTF. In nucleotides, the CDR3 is TGTGCCAGCAGCAGGGGCAGGGGTTGGGGCTACACCTTC.

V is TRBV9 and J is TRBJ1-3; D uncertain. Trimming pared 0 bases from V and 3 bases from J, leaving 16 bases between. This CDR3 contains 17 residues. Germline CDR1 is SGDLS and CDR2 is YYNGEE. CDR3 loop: CASSVATKEGGGNTIYF. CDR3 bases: TGTGCCAGCAGCGTAGCTACCAAGGAGGGTGGTGGAAACACCATATATTTT.

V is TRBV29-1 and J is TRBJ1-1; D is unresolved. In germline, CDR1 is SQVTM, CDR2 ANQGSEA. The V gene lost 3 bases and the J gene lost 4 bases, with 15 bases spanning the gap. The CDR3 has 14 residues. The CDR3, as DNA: TGCAGCGTTGATCTTGGGTCCGTTAGCACTGAAGCTTTCTTT. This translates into CSVDLGSVSTEAFF.

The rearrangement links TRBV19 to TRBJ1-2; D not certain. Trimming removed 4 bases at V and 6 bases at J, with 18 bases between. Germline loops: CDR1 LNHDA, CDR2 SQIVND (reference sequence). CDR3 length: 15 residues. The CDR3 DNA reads TGTGCCAGTAGTACCTCCCTGCTAGGCCTTGATGGCTACACCTTC. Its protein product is CASSTSLLGLDGYTF.

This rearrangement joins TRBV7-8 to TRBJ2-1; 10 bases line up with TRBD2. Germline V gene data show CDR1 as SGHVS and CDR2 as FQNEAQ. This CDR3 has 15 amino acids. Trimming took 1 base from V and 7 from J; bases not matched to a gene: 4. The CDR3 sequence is CASSLGLAGVNEQFF. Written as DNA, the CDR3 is TGTGCCAGCAGCTTAGGTCTAGCGGGAGTGAATGAGCAGTTCTTC.

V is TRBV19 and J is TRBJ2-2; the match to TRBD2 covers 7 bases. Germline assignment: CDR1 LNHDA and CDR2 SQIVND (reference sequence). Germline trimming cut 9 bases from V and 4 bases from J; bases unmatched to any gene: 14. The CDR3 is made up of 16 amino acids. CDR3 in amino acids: CASAHGGEPGTGELFF. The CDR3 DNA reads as TGTGCCAGCGCGCATGGGGGGGAGCCGGGCACCGGGGAGCTGTTTTTT.